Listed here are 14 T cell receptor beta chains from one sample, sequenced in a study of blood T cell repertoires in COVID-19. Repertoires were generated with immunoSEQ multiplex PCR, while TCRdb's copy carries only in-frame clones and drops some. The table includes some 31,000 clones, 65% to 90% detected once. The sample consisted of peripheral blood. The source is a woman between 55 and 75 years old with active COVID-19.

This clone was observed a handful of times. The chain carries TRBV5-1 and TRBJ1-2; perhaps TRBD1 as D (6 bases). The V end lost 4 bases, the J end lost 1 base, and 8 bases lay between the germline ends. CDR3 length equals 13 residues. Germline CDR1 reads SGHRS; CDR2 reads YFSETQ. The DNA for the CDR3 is TGCGCCAGCAGCGGGGACAATAACTATGGCTACACCTTC. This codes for CASSGDNNYGYTF.

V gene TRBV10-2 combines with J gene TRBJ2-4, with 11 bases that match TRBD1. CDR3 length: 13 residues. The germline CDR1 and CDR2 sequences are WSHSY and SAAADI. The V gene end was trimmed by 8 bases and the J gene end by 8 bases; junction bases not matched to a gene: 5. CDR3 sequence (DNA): TGCGCCAGCCGGACAGGGGGCGGGGACATTCAGTACTTC. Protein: CASRTGGGDIQYF.

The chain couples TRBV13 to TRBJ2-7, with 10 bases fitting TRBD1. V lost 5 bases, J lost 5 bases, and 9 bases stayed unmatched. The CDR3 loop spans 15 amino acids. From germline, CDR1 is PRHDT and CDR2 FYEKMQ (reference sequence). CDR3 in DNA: TGTGCCAGCAGCCCGAGGGACAGGGGAGGGAACGAGCAGTACTTC. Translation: CASSPRDRGGNEQYF.

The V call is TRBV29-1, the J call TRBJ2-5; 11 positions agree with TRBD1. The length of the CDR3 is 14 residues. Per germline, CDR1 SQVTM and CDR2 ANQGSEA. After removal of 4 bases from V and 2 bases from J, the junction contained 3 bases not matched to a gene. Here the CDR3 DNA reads TGCAGCGTTGCCGGGACAGGGGGACAAGAGACCCAGTACTTC. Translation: CSVAGTGGQETQYF.

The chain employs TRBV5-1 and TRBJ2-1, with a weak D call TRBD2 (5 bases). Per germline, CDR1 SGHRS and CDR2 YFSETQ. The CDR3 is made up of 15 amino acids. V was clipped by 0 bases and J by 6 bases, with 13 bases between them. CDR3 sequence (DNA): TGCGCCAGCAGCTTGGCTGTAGCGCCCCTCAATGAGCAGTTCTTC. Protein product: CASSLAVAPLNEQFF.

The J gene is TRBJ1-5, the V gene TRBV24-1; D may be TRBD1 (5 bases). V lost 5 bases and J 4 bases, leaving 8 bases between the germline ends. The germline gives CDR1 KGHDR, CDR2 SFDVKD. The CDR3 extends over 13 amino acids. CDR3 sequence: CATSGGFNQPQHF. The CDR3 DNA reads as TGTGCCACCAGTGGGGGCTTTAATCAGCCCCAGCATTTT.

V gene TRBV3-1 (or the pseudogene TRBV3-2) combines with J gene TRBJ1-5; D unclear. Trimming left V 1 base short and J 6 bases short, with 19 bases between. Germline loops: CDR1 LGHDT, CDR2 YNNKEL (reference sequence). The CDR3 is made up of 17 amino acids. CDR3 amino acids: CASSQAAPGLSGQPQHF. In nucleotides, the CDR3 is TGTGCCAGCAGCCAAGCGGCCCCGGGATTGAGTGGTCAGCCCCAGCATTTT.

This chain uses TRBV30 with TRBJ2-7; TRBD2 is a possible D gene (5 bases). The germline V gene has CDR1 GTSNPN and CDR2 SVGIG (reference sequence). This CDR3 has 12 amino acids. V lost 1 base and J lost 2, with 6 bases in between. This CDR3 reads CAWSATTYEQYF. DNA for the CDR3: TGTGCCTGGAGTGCGACTACCTACGAGCAGTACTTC.

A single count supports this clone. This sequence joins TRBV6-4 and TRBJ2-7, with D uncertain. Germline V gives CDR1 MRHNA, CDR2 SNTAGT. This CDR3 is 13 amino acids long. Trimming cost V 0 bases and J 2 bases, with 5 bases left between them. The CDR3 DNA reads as TGTGCCAGCAGTGACTCGGCCCCCTACGAGCAGTACTTC. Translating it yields CASSDSAPYEQYF.

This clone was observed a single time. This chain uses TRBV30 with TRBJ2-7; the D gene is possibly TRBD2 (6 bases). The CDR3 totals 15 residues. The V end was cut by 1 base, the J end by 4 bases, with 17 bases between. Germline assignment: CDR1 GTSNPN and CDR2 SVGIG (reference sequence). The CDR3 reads CAWSERGAVRYEQYF. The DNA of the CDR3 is TGTGCCTGGAGTGAGCGCGGGGCAGTTCGGTACGAGCAGTACTTC.

The CDR3 protein is CASSLQQGPYNEQFF. Written as DNA, the CDR3 is TGTGCCAGCAGTTTACAACAGGGCCCCTACAATGAGCAGTTCTTC. The J gene is TRBJ2-1, the V gene TRBV27; tentative D call: TRBD1 (6 bases). CDR3 length equals 15 residues. V was pared by 2 bases and J by 2 bases, with 10 bases between. The germline V gene has CDR1 MNHEY and CDR2 SMNVEV (reference sequence).

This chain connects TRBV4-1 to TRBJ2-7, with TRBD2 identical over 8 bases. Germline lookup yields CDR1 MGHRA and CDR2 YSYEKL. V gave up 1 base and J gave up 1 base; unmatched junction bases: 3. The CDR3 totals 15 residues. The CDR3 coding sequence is TGCGCCAGCAGCCAAGTTCCGGGAGGGTCCTACGAGCAGTACTTC. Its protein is CASSQVPGGSYEQYF.

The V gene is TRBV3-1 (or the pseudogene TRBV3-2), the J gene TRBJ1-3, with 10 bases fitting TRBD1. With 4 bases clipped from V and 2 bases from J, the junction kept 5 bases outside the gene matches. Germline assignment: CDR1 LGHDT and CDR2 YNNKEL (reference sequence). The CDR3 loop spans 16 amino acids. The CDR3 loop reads CASSLWTGGTGNTIYF. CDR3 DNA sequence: TGTGCCAGCAGCCTATGGACAGGGGGAACTGGAAACACCATATATTTT.

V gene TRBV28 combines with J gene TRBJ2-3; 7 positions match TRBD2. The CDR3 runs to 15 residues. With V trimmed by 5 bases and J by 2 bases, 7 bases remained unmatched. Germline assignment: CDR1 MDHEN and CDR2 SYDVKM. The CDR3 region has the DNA TGTGCCAGCAGTGAGGCTAGCGGATACACAGATACGCAGTATTTT. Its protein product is CASSEASGYTDTQYF.